These 21 T cell receptor beta chains were all obtained from the same sample, sequenced in a study of blood T cell repertoires in COVID-19. TCRdb keeps only in-frame clones here, not all; method: immunoSEQ multiplex PCR. The sample has 95,000 to 120,000 clones; less than 85% are singletons. The sample was peripheral blood. These receptors were taken from a middle-aged woman with acute or convalescent COVID-19.

This clone is labeled as medium-sized. This chain links TRBV5-1 with TRBJ2-2; 7 bases fit TRBD1. V lost 5 bases and J lost 1; bases outside the gene matches: 5. Germline CDR1 SGHRS, CDR2 YFSETQ. The CDR3 length is 15 residues. In nucleotides, the CDR3 is TGCGCCAGCAGAAAAGGACAGGAGAACACCGGGGAGCTGTTTTTT. Translated: CASRKGQENTGELFF.

V gene TRBV5-1 combines with J gene TRBJ1-1, with D perhaps matching TRBD1 (6 bases). The V and J ends lost 0 bases and 7 bases respectively, with 10 bases between them. The CDR3 contains 13 residues. CDR1 is SGHRS and CDR2 is YFSETQ in the germline V gene. The DNA of the CDR3 is TGCGCCAGCAGCTTGGTGGGGGCCGGTGAAGCTTTCTTT. It specifies CASSLVGAGEAFF.

This clone is a singleton in its sample. The chain recombines TRBV7-8 with TRBJ2-3; TRBD2 agrees at 15 bases. This CDR3 contains 16 residues. The ends lost 4 bases at V and 4 bases at J; junction bases unmatched: 3. Per the germline V gene, CDR1 is SGHVS and CDR2 is FQNEAQ. CDR3 region: CASSWTSGGVADTQYF. Here the CDR3 DNA reads TGTGCCAGCAGCTGGACTAGCGGGGGGGTCGCAGATACGCAGTATTTT.

V usage is TRBV12-5 and J usage is TRBJ2-2, with TRBD1 matching 8 bases. J was trimmed by 5 bases and V by 0 bases; bases with no gene match: 14. Germline values: CDR1 LGHNT, CDR2 FRNRAP. The CDR3 contains 19 residues. Written as DNA, the CDR3 is TGTGCTAGTGGTTTGGTAGTATTCAGGGGGCGCGGATTAACCGGGGAGCTGTTTTTT. Its translation: CASGLVVFRGRGLTGELFF.

The rearrangement joins TRBV12-3 or TRBV12-4 to TRBJ1-1, with D tentatively TRBD1 (5 bases). Trimming left V 3 bases short and J 3 bases short, with 8 bases between. The CDR3 is 13 residues long. CDR3 nucleotide sequence: TGTGCCAGCAGTTTGGGGCTCGACACTGAAGCTTTCTTT. Its protein product is CASSLGLDTEAFF.

In this sample, this clone turned up a few times. This chain joins TRBV19 and TRBJ2-2; 11 bases are shared with TRBD1. Germline V gene sequence: CDR1 LNHDA, CDR2 SQIVND (reference sequence). The CDR3 has 16 residues. V lost 1 base to trimming and J lost 6 bases; unmatched junction nucleotides: 4. CDR3 in DNA: TGTGCCAGTAGTATAGGAGGGACAGGGGGTGCCGGGGAGCTGTTTTTT. This sequence encodes CASSIGGTGGAGELFF.

The chain has TRBV28 and TRBJ1-3, with unresolved D. Trimming pared 4 bases from V and 3 bases from J, leaving 13 bases between. The CDR3 runs to 15 residues. Germline V gives CDR1 MDHEN, CDR2 SYDVKM. The CDR3 loop is CASSYLDGDGNTIYF. The CDR3, as DNA: TGTGCCAGCAGTTACCTAGACGGAGATGGAAACACCATATATTTT.

The chain couples TRBV18 to TRBJ1-3, with D hard to call. The ends were cut back, 4 bases at V and 0 bases at J, with 13 bases in the middle. Germline-derived CDR1 and CDR2 are KGHSH and LQKENI. The CDR3 is made up of 16 amino acids. Here the CDR3 DNA reads TGTGCCAGCTCACAATACTCTCCGGGCTCTGGAAACACCATATATTTT. Its translation: CASSQYSPGSGNTIYF.

About this clone: Different DNA sequences within this sample yield the same CDR3. The V gene is TRBV18, the J gene TRBJ1-5, with D uncertain. This CDR3 region has 14 residues. The germline V gene encodes CDR1 KGHSH and CDR2 LQKENI. V dropped 0 bases and J dropped 5 bases, with 8 bases sitting between them. CDR3 in DNA: TGTGCCAGCTCACCACCGGGCGGGGATCAGCCCCAGCATTTT. Its translation is CASSPPGGDQPQHF.

The rearrangement joins TRBV6-2 or TRBV6-3 to TRBJ2-7; no clear D. V was pared by 2 bases and J by 4 bases, with 15 bases between. The CDR3 spans 15 residues. Germline-derived CDR1 and CDR2 are MNHEY and SVGEGT. The CDR3 bases are TGTGCCAGCAGTTACAATTCTGCGGTGTCGTACGAGCAGTACTTC. It codes for CASSYNSAVSYEQYF.

The chain uses TRBV3-1 (or the pseudogene TRBV3-2) and TRBJ2-3; D might be TRBD1 (5 bases). Per germline, CDR1 LGHDT and CDR2 YNNKEL (reference sequence). This CDR3 spans 15 amino acids. The V and J ends lost 3 bases and 0 bases respectively, with 10 bases between them. The CDR3 DNA reads as TGTGCCAGCAGCCAGGTCCAGGGAAGCACAGATACGCAGTATTTT. Encoded protein: CASSQVQGSTDTQYF.

V and J are TRBV10-3 and TRBJ2-4; D uncertain. The CDR3 runs to 12 residues. Germline assignment: CDR1 ENHRY and CDR2 SYGVKD. Trimming took 3 bases from V and 5 from J, leaving 5 bases between them. The CDR3 loop reads CAISEGENIQYF. The DNA for the CDR3 is TGTGCCATCAGTGAAGGAGAAAACATTCAGTACTTC.

The chain carries TRBV24-1 and TRBJ2-3, with 7 positions matching TRBD1. Losses at the gene ends were 5 bases for V and 2 bases for J; bases not matched to a gene: 3. From germline, CDR1 is KGHDR and CDR2 SFDVKD. The CDR3 is made up of 14 amino acids. CDR3 coding DNA: TGTGCCACCAGTGCAACAGGGGCCACAGATACGCAGTATTTT. It translates to CATSATGATDTQYF.

The rearrangement joins TRBV19 to TRBJ1-5; D gene uncertain. CDR1 is LNHDA and CDR2 is SQIVND in the germline V gene (reference sequence). The CDR3 contains 13 residues. V lost 3 bases, J lost 5 bases, and 8 bases lay in between. CDR3 amino acids: CASSMGEYQPQHF. In DNA form, the CDR3 reads TGTGCCAGTAGTATGGGAGAGTATCAGCCCCAGCATTTT.

This clone showed up many times. The rearrangement links TRBV2 to TRBJ2-7, with D maybe TRBD1 (6 bases). Germline CDR1 and CDR2: SNHLY and FYNNEI. Trimming removed 8 bases from V and 3 bases from J, with 20 bases in between. This CDR3 has 15 amino acids. The CDR3 region is CASDSRGQGYYEQYF. The DNA of the CDR3 is TGTGCCAGCGACTCACGCGGCCAGGGGTACTACGAGCAGTACTTC.

This clone was detected only a few times. DNA for the CDR3: TGTGCCAGCAGTCGATTACAGGGGAGCTATGGCTACACCTTC. As protein: CASSRLQGSYGYTF. The V call is TRBV6-6, the J call TRBJ1-2; 7 nucleotides match TRBD1. This CDR3 has 14 residues. The germline gives CDR1 MNHNY, CDR2 SVGAGI (reference sequence). V shed 5 bases and J 4 bases; nucleotides not matched to a gene: 7.

For this clone: The junction does not match germline at one end; this may be a read error. CDR3 region: CASSPGTAYVYTF. In nucleotides, the CDR3 is TGTGCCAGCAGCCCCGGGACAGCCTATGTCTACACCTTC. The rearrangement joins TRBV7-9 to TRBJ1-2, with 7 bases matching TRBD1. The germline gives CDR1 SEHNR, CDR2 FQNEAQ (reference sequence). This CDR3 comprises 13 residues.

The chain joins TRBV15 to TRBJ2-3; 9 bases fit TRBD1. V was clipped by 5 bases and J by 1 base; unmatched bases: 4. Germline lookup yields CDR1 LNHNV and CDR2 YYDKDF (reference sequence). This CDR3 contains 15 residues. The CDR3 coding sequence is TGTGCCACCAGCCTTCGGGACAGGGGCACAGATACGCAGTATTTT. Encoded protein: CATSLRDRGTDTQYF.

This clone showed up just once. The chain couples TRBV6-1 to TRBJ2-5, with 8 bases aligning to TRBD1. The CDR3 consists of 16 residues. Trimming removed 3 bases from V and 0 bases from J; junction bases left unmatched: 6. Germline assignment: CDR1 MNHNS and CDR2 SASEGT. CDR3 residues: CASSDRQGSYQETQYF. CDR3 DNA sequence: TGTGCCAGCAGTGATAGACAGGGGTCCTACCAAGAGACCCAGTACTTC.

This chain connects TRBV7-9 to TRBJ1-1; TRBD1 matches at 9 bases. The CDR3 contains 17 residues. Trimming at V came to 2 bases and at J to 1 base, leaving 8 bases not matched to a gene. In germline, CDR1 is SEHNR, CDR2 FQNEAQ (reference sequence). The CDR3 coding sequence is TGTGCCAGCAGCTTACGAGCCGGGACAGGGAAGAACACTGAAGCTTTCTTT. This translates into CASSLRAGTGKNTEAFF.

The J gene is TRBJ1-1, the V gene TRBV3-1 (or the pseudogene TRBV3-2); D call uncertain. CDR1 is LGHDT, CDR2 YNNKEL, per germline (reference sequence). The CDR3 runs 15 residues. V was shortened by 1 base and J by 0 bases, with 9 bases between the two germline ends. CDR3 loop: CASSQGGMVNTEAFF. CDR3 DNA sequence: TGTGCCAGCAGCCAAGGCGGGATGGTGAACACTGAAGCTTTCTTT.